This entry describes one T cell receptor beta chain. What it binds is unknown. MiXCR was run by TCRdb on the 5' RACE reads, yielding one entry per CDR3 protein. In the table there are some 840,000 distinct CDR3 sequences, 12% of which are singletons. V was trimmed by 2 bases and J by 3 bases, leaving 10 bases between them. The germline V gene encodes CDR1 MDHEN and CDR2 SYDVKM. The CDR3 spans 14 residues. This entry is derived from a study of CD8 T cells in ankylosing spondylitis. General observations from the study: CD8+ cells made up the disease-linked clones, which were relatively rare in peripheral blood. A TCR beta motif of eight highly homologous variants appeared characteristic of ankylosing spondylitis blood.

The receptor comes from a male donor with ankylosing spondylitis. This chain joins TRBV28 and TRBJ1-2; no clear D. Sequences were obtained from blood, either unsorted or a sorted T cell fraction (not recorded which). The DNA for the CDR3 is TGTGCCAGCAGTTTACCCATGGTGGACTATGGCTACACCTTC. This translates into CASSLPMVDYGYTF.